These T cell receptor beta chains were read from a single sample in a study of cytomegalovirus exposure and HLA in healthy donors. Generated by immunoSEQ multiplex PCR, the TCRdb table keeps only in-frame clones and is missing some. This sample yields roughly 150,000 clones, of which more than 75% are seen a single time; about 2.3% belongs to the top ten. The sequenced sample consisted of PBMCs. These receptors were collected from a woman aged 18-29 years in good health and CMV-seronegative. CDR3s include the opening cysteine and the closing phenylalanine or tryptophan. The D gene is left open where the match is weak. Some rows have no size entry. The others give once, few or many, or a class for an expanded clone.

size	D	V	J	DNA	CDR3
once	TRBD2	TRBV4-2	TRBJ2-1	TGTGCCAGCAGCCAAGATAGCGGGGGGGCCTACAATGAGCAGTTCTTC	CASSQDSGGAYNEQFF
few	TRBD1	TRBV5-1	TRBJ2-2	TGCGCCAGCAGCTGGGGACAGGGGACCGGGGAGCTGTTTTTT	CASSWGQGTGELFF
-	-	TRBV7-2	TRBJ1-3	TGTGCCAGCAGCGCCAGTTGGGGGGTTAGAAACACCATATATTTT	CASSASWGVRNTIYF
-	TRBD2	TRBV5-1	TRBJ2-2	TGCGCCAGCAGCGTGGAGCGGGGCCCGAACACCGGGGAGCTGTTTTTT	CASSVERGPNTGELFF
-	-	TRBV6-5	TRBJ2-5	TGTGCCAGCAGCATACAGGGCCCAGAGACCCAGTACTTC	CASSIQGPETQYF
-	-	TRBV25-1	TRBJ2-3	TGTGCCAGCAGTGACAGGGCCACAGATACGCAGTATTTT	CASSDRATDTQYF
-	-	TRBV18	TRBJ2-7	TGTGCCAGCTCACCCAGGGGTACCTACGAGCAGTACTTC	CASSPRGTYEQYF
-	-	TRBV7-2	TRBJ1-6	TGTGCCAGCAGCTTAGAGGCCTTCGGAGGGTGGAATTCACCCCTCCACTTT	CASSLEAFGGWNSPLHF
-	TRBD1	TRBV7-8	TRBJ2-1	TGTGCCAGCAGCCCAGCCGACAGGGGTTTTGGCAATGAGCAGTTCTTC	CASSPADRGFGNEQFF
-	TRBD1	TRBV28	TRBJ1-6	TGTGCCAGCAGTTCCGGACAGGGACTTAATTCACCCCTCCACTTT	CASSSGQGLNSPLHF
-	TRBD1	TRBV9	TRBJ2-1	TGTGCCAGCAGCGTAACCCCCGGGACAGGGACCTACAATGAGCAGTTCTTC	CASSVTPGTGTYNEQFF
-	-	TRBV29-1	TRBJ2-5	TGCAGCGCTCCCGGGGGTGACGGGACCCAGTACTTC	CSAPGGDGTQYF
-	-	TRBV4-3	TRBJ1-6	TGCGCCAGCAGCCAGAGACCAGACAGCTCCTATAATTCACCCCTCCACTTT	CASSQRPDSSYNSPLHF
-	TRBD1	TRBV7-2	TRBJ1-5	TGTGCCAGCAGCTTACGGACAGGGTATCAGCCCCAGCATTTT	CASSLRTGYQPQHF
-	TRBD1	TRBV19	TRBJ1-5	TGTGCCAGTAGTATGACAGGGGGCGGCCAGCCCCAGCATTTT	CASSMTGGGQPQHF
-	TRBD2	TRBV4-3	TRBJ2-1	TGCGCCAGCAGCCAGGCTAGCGGGAGCTCCTACAATGAGCAGTTCTTC	CASSQASGSSYNEQFF
-	-	TRBV6-4	TRBJ2-1	TGTGCCAGCAGTGCGGGGGCTAGCGGCAATGAGCAGTTCTTC	CASSAGASGNEQFF
-	-	TRBV5-1	TRBJ2-5	TGCGCCAGCAGCCTGGGAGGCAGTACCCAAGAGACCCAGTACTTC	CASSLGGSTQETQYF
-	TRBD1	TRBV5-1	TRBJ1-2	TGCGCCAGCAGCCTGGGACAGGGGGCGGATGGCTACACCTTC	CASSLGQGADGYTF
-	-	TRBV5-5	TRBJ2-1	TGTGCCAGCAGCTTGAGAAGGTCTAGCTGGGGGCCCCAGGTGCAGTTCTTC	CASSLRRSSWGPQVQFF
-	TRBD2	TRBV7-2	TRBJ2-5	TGTGCCAGCAGCTTTGGGCGGGGGGGCCCAGAGACCCAGTACTTC	CASSFGRGGPETQYF
-	-	TRBV7-2	TRBJ1-1	TGTGCCAGCAGCTTAGGTGCAGGGATGAACACTGAAGCTTTCTTT	CASSLGAGMNTEAFF
once	-	TRBV27	TRBJ2-3	TGTGCCAGCAGTCCCCTCGAGGGATTTCCCACAGATACGCAGTATTTT	CASSPLEGFPTDTQYF
-	TRBD1	TRBV4-2	TRBJ2-5	TGTGCCAGCAGCCAAGGCTTTGGGCAGGGGGCCCAGGAGACCCAGTACTTC	CASSQGFGQGAQETQYF
-	-	TRBV7-2	TRBJ2-5	TGTGCCAGCAGCTCCCAAGCTCTCCAAGAGACCCAGTACTTC	CASSSQALQETQYF
once	TRBD1	TRBV5-1	TRBJ2-5	TGCGCCAGCAGCCCGACAGGGACGGAGACCCAGTACTTC	CASSPTGTETQYF
-	-	TRBV9	TRBJ2-3	TGTGCCAGCAGCGTAGTGTCCTCCTCGAGCCCCGCTGGCACAGATACGCAGTATTTT	CASSVVSSSSPAGTDTQYF
-	TRBD2	TRBV29-1	TRBJ2-7	TGCAGCGTTGACTCGGGAGGGCTTTCCTACGAGCAGTACTTC	CSVDSGGLSYEQYF
-	-	TRBV21-1	TRBJ2-3	TGTGCCAGCACCGCAGGGGGCACCTCAACAGATACGCAGTATTTT	CASTAGGTSTDTQYF
-	-	TRBV7-9	TRBJ2-1	TGTGCCAGCAGCTTAAGAACCTATTTACAGGGTGAGCAGTTCTTC	CASSLRTYLQGEQFF
-	-	TRBV6-5	TRBJ1-5	TGTGCCAGCCGGACGGCAGGGATTAATCAGCCCCAGCATTTT	CASRTAGINQPQHF
-	TRBD2	TRBV6-1	TRBJ2-2	TGTGCCAGCAGTGGGACTAGCGGGAGTGTTGTTACCGGGGAGCTGTTTTTT	CASSGTSGSVVTGELFF
once	-	TRBV6-6	TRBJ1-5	TGTGCCAGCAGTCCTTCTTGGGGGAGGTCCCAGCATTTT	CASSPSWGRSQHF
-	TRBD2	TRBV27	TRBJ2-7	TGTGCCAGCACTAATCGGCTAGCGGGAAGCTACGAGCAGTACTTC	CASTNRLAGSYEQYF
once	-	TRBV5-1	TRBJ1-1	TGCGCCAGCAGCTCACCAGGGGATTTAGGGAGCACTGAAGCTTTCTTT	CASSSPGDLGSTEAFF
-	TRBD2	TRBV19	TRBJ2-2	TGTGCCAGTAGTTTTCGGGCGGGGGGCGCTTCGGGCGGGGAGCTGTTTTTT	CASSFRAGGASGGELFF
-	TRBD1	TRBV6-6	TRBJ2-7	TGTGCCAGCAGTTACTCCGCCGGGACAGTATCCTACGAGCAGTACTTC	CASSYSAGTVSYEQYF
-	TRBD2	TRBV6-5	TRBJ2-3	TGTGCCAGCAGTTACTGGGAGGGCTCAGATACGCAGTATTTT	CASSYWEGSDTQYF